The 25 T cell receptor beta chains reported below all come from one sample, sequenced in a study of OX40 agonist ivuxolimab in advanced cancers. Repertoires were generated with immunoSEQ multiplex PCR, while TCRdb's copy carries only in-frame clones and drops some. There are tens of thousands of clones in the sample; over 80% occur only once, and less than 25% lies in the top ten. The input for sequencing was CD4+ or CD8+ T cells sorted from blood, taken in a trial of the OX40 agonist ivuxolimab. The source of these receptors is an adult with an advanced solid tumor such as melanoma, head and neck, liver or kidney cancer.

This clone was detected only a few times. The DNA for the CDR3 is TGCAGTGCTGCAGGGAACTATGGCTACACCTTC. It yields the protein CSAAGNYGYTF. The chain employs TRBV20-1 and TRBJ1-2; D is possibly TRBD1 (5 bases). The germline gives CDR1 DFQATT, CDR2 SNEGSKA (reference sequence). The CDR3 spans 11 residues. V lost 5 bases and J 2 bases, leaving 6 bases between the germline ends.

CDR3 in amino acids: CATSRGTGGPQETQYF. In nucleotides, the CDR3 is TGTGCCACCAGCAGAGGGACAGGGGGCCCACAAGAGACCCAGTACTTC. V and J are TRBV15 and TRBJ2-5; 11 nucleotides agree with TRBD1. V was pared by 1 base and J by 2 bases, with 3 bases of the junction left unmatched. Germline V gives CDR1 LNHNV, CDR2 YYDKDF (reference sequence). The length of the CDR3 is 16 residues.

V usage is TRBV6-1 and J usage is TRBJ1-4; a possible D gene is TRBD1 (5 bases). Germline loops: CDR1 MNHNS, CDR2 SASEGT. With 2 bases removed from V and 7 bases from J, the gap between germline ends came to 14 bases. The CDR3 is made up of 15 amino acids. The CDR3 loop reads CASSESLWGTEKLFF. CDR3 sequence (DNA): TGTGCCAGCAGTGAAAGCCTTTGGGGCACTGAAAAACTGTTTTTT.

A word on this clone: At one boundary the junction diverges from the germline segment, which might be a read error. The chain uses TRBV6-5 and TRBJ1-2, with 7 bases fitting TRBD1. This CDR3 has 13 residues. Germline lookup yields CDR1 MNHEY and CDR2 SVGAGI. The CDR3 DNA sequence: TGTGCCAGCAGTTACGCCAGGGGGGATGGTTACACCTTC. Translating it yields CASSYARGDGYTF.

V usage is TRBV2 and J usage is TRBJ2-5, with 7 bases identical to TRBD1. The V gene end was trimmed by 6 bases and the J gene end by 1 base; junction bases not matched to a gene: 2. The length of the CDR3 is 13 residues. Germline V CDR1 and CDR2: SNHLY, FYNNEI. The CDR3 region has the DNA TGTGCCAGCAGCCGGGACAGCCAAGAGACCCAGTACTTC. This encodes CASSRDSQETQYF.

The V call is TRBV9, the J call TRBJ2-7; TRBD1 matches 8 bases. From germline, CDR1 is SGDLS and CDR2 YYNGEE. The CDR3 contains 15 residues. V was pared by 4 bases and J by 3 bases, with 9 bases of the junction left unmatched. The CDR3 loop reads CASSPQGASFYEQYF. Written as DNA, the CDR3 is TGTGCCAGCAGCCCCCAGGGGGCAAGCTTCTACGAGCAGTACTTC.

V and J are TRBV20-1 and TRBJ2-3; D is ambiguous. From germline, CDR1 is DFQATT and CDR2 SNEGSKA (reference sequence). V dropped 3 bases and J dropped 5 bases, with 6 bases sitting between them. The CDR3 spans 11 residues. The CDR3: CSASLGDTQYF. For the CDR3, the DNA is TGCAGTGCTAGTCTGGGAGATACGCAGTATTTT.

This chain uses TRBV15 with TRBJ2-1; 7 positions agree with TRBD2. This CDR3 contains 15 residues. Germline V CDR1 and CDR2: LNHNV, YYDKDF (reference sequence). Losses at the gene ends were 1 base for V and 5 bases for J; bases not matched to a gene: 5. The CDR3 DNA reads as TGTGCCACCAGCAGAGGGGGGGGAACCCACAATGAGCAGTTCTTC. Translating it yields CATSRGGGTHNEQFF.

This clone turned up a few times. Here the CDR3 DNA reads TGTGCCAGCAGCTTAGCAACAAGAGGGCACGAGCAGTACTTC. Protein sequence: CASSLATRGHEQYF. The chain recombines TRBV13 with TRBJ2-7; maybe TRBD2 (5 bases). This CDR3 spans 14 amino acids. Trimming cost V 1 base and J 5 bases, with 12 bases left between them. The germline V gene has CDR1 PRHDT and CDR2 FYEKMQ (reference sequence).

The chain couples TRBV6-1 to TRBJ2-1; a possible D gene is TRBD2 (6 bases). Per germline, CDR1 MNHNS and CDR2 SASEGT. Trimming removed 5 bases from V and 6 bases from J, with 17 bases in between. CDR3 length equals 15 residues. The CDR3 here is CASSRLRDSTNEQFF. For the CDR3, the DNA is TGTGCCAGCAGTCGCCTCAGGGACTCCACCAATGAGCAGTTCTTC.

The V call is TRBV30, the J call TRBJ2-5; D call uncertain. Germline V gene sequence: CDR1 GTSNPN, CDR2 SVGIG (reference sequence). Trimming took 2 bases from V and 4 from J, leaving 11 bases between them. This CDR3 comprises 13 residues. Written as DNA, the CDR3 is TGTGCCTGGAGTAACCAAAACGCAGAGACCCAGTACTTC. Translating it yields CAWSNQNAETQYF.

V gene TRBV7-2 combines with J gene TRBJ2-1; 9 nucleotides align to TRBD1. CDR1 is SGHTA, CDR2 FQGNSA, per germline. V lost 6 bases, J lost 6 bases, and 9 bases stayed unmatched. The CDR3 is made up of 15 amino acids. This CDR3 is CASRSGTGRFNEQFF. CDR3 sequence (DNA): TGTGCCAGCAGGTCCGGGACAGGGCGATTCAATGAGCAGTTCTTC.

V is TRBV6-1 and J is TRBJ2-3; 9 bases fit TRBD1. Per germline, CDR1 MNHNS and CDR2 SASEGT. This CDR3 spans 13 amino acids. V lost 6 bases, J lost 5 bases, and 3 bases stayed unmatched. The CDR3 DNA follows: TGTGCCAGCAGGGACAGGGGAATAGATACGCAGTATTTT. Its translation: CASRDRGIDTQYF.

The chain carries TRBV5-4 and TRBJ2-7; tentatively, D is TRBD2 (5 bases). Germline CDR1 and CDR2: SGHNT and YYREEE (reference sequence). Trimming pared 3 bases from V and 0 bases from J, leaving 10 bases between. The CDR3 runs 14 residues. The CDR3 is CASSSWESSYEQYF. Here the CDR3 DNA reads TGTGCCAGCAGCTCCTGGGAGAGCTCCTACGAGCAGTACTTC.

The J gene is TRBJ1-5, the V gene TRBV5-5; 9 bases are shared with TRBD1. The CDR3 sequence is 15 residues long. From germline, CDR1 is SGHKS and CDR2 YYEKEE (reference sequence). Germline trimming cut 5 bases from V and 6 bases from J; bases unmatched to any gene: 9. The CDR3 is CASSLTGGAGQPQHF. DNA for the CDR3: TGTGCCAGCAGTCTCACAGGGGGCGCAGGTCAGCCCCAGCATTTT.

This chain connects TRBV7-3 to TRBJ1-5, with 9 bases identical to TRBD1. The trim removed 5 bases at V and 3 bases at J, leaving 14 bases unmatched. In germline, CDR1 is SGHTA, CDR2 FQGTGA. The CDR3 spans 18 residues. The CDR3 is CASSQNPGTGMYNQPQHF. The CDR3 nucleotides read TGTGCCAGCAGCCAGAACCCCGGGACAGGGATGTACAATCAGCCCCAGCATTTT.

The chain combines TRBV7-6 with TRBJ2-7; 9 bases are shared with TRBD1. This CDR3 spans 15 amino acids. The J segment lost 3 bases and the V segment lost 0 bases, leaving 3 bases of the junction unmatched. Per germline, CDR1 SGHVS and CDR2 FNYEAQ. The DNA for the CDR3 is TGTGCCAGCAGCTTAGCGGGACAGGGTTACTACGAGCAGTACTTC. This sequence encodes CASSLAGQGYYEQYF.

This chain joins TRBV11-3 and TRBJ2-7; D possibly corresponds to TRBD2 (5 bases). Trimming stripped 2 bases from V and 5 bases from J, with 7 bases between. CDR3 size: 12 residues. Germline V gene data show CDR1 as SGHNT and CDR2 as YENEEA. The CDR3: CASSLNGNEQYF. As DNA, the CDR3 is TGTGCCAGCAGCTTAAACGGGAACGAGCAGTACTTC.

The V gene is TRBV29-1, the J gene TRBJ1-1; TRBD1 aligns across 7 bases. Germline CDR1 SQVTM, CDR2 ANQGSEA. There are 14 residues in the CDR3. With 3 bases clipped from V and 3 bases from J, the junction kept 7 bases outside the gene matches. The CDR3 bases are TGCAGCGTTGAGTTGAGGGGGCTGGACACTGAAGCTTTCTTT. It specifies CSVELRGLDTEAFF. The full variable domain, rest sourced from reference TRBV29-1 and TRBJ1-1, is SAVISQKPSRDICQRGTSLTIQCQVDSQVTMMFWYRQQPGQSLTLIATANQGSEATYESGFVIDKFPISRPNLTFSTLTVSNMSPEDSSIYLCSVELRGLDTEAFFGQGTRLTVV.

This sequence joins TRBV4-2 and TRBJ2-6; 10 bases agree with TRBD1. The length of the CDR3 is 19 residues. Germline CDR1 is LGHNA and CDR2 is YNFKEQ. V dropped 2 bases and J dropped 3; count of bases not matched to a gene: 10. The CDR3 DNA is TGTGCCAGCAGCCAATCGCGAGGACAGGGGGGTTTTGGGGCCAACGTCCTGACTTTC. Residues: CASSQSRGQGGFGANVLTF.

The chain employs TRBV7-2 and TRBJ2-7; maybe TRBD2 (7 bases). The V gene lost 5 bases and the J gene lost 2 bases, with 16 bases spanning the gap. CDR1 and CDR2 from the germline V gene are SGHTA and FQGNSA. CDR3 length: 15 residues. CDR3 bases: TGTGCCAGCAGCCCCGGCGGGGGCCACCCCTACGAGCAGTACTTC. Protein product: CASSPGGGHPYEQYF.

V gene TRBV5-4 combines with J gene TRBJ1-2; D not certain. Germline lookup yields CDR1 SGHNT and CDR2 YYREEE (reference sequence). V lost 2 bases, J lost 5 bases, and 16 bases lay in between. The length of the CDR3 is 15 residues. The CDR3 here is CASSLTLNGNYGYTF. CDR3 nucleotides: TGTGCCAGCAGCTTAACCCTCAACGGAAATTATGGCTACACCTTC.

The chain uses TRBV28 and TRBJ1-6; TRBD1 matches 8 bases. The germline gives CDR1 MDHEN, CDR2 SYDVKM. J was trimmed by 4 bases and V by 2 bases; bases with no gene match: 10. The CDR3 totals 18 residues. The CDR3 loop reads CASSLRRDRGGYNSPLHF. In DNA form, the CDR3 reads TGTGCCAGCAGTTTAAGGAGAGACAGGGGAGGGTATAATTCACCCCTCCACTTT.

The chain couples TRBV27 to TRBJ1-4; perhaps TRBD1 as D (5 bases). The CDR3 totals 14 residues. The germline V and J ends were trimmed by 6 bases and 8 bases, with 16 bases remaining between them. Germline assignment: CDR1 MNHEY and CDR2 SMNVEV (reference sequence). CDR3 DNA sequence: TGTGCCAGCAGCTCGCTCGGGGGAGTGGAAAAACTGTTTTTT. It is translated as CASSSLGGVEKLFF.

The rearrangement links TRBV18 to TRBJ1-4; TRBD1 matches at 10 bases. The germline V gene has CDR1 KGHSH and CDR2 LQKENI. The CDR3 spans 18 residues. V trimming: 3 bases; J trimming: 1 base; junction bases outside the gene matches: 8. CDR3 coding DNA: TGTGCCAGCTCACCGCGTTTGGGACAGGGGAAAACTAATGAAAAACTGTTTTTT. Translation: CASSPRLGQGKTNEKLFF.